This record covers a single T cell receptor beta chain. The antigen is undetermined. These data originate in a study of beta chain features in type 1 diabetes. Overall study results and limits: The VDJ junctions of type 1 diabetes patients carried fewer insertions and more deletions.

The CDR3 contains 16 residues. CDR1 is SGHDT and CDR2 is YYEEEE in the germline V gene. J was trimmed by 7 bases and V by 5 bases; bases with no gene match: 13. Reverse transcription of all isolated RNA meant that expressed TCRB transcripts were sequenced. Sequenced by immunoSEQ multiplex PCR; TCRdb stores in-frame clones only, minus some. The sample shows 850,000 to 900,000 clones, roughly 16% of them seen only once. The clonotype was recovered from a young woman in good health. Material for sequencing was naive CD4+ T cells from blood. V gene TRBV5-6 combines with J gene TRBJ2-1; 9 nucleotides line up with TRBD1. CDR3 DNA sequence: TGTGCCAGCAGATACGAGGGACAGGGTTTTGGGAATGAGCAGTTCTTC. Protein sequence: CASRYEGQGFGNEQFF.